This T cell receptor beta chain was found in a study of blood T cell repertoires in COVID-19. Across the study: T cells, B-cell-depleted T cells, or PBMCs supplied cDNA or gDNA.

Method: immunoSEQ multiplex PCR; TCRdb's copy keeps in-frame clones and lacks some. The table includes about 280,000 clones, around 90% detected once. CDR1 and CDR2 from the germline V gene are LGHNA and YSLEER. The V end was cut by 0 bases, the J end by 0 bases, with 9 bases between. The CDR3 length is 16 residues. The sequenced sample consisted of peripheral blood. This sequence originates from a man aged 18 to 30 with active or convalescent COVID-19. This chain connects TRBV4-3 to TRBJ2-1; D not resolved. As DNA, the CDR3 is TGCGCCAGCAGCCAAGATGCGGAGACCTCCTACAATGAGCAGTTCTTC. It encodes CASSQDAETSYNEQFF.